The entry that follows covers one T cell receptor (beta chain) sequence. Its target is not known. Generated by immunoSEQ multiplex PCR, the TCRdb table keeps only in-frame clones and is missing some. Here the sample spans fewer than 30,000 clones, around 86% being singletons. The CDR3 has 16 amino acids. Germline CDR1 and CDR2: SGHVS and FNYEAQ. Trimming took off 0 bases at V and 12 bases at J, with 21 bases between the two ends. This entry belongs to a study of OX40 agonist ivuxolimab in advanced cancers. Points from the study as a whole: Clones of CD4+ and CD8+ blood T cells grew by week 6 at doses of 0.1 to 3.0 mg/kg. Partial responders receiving 0.1-3.0 mg/kg showed among the lowest clonal expansion.

The TCR was taken from an adult with an advanced solid tumor such as melanoma, head and neck, liver or kidney cancer. V is TRBV7-6 and J is TRBJ2-1; D possibly uses TRBD1 or TRBD2 (5 bases each). Sequenced material: CD4+ or CD8+ T cells sorted from blood, taken in a trial of the OX40 agonist ivuxolimab. The CDR3 sequence is CASSLADWGTNLMQFF. The CDR3 DNA reads TGTGCCAGCAGCTTAGCAGACTGGGGGACCAACCTGATGCAGTTCTTC.